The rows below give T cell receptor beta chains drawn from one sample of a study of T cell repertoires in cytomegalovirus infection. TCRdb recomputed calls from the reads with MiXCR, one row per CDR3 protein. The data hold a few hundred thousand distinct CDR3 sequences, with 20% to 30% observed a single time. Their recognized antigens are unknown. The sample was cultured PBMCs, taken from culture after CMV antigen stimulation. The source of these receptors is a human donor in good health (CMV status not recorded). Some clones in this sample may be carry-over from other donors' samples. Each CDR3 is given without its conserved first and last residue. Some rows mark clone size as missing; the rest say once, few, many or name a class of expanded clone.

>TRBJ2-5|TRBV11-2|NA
ASSLNSLQETQY
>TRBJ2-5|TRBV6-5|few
ASSYLQGWQTQY
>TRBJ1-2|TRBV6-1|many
ASSDRLTGRVGYT
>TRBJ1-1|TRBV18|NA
ASSRGTNTEAF
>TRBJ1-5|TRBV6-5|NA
ASSYGRGIDQPQH
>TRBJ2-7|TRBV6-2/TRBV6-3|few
ASSRPPDRGYEQY
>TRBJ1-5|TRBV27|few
ASSEGMTQH
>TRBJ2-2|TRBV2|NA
ASSDPDYPLF
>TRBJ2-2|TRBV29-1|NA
SVVARANTGELF
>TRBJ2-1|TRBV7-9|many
ASSPRSQGHEPIYNEQF
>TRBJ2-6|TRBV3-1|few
ASSQNPGLANSGANVLT
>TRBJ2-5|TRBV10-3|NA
AMSRSSGLETQY
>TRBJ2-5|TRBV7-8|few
ASSFGLAGQETQY
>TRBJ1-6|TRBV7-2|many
ASRGGVGSPLH
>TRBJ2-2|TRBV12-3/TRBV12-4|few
ASSVHSTNTGELF
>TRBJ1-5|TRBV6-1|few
ASSELGNQPQH
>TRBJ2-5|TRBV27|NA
ASSFFLAGGRETQY
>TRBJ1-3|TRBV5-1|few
ASSLTDFSGNTIY
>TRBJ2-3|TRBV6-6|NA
ASSPPPRTTNTQY
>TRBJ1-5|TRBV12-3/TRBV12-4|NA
ASRPGQANNQPQH
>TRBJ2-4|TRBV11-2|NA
ASSQGLGPNIQY
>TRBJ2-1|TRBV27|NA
VSSPPDRGQSSYNEQF
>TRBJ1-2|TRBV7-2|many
ASSLGVNSPVAGYT
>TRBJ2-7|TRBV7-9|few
ASSLATGEYYEQY
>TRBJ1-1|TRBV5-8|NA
ASTDYRGLGNTEAF
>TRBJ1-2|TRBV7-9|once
ASSSVESNYGYT
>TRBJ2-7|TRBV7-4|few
ASSRRPAPYEQY
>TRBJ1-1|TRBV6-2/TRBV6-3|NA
ASSYSDSLNTEAF
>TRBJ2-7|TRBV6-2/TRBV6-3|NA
ASRDTASYEQY
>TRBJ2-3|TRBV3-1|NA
ASSQGGWTGNTPERTDTQY
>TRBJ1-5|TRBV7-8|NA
ASSLGDRGLASNQPQH
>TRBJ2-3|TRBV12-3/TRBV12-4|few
ASSPLREVTDTQY
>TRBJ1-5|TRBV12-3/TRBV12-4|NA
ASSLTGQGKVWQH
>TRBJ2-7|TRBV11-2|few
ASSLLPIAGSYEQY
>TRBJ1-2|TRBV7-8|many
ASSLEAGGLGGYT
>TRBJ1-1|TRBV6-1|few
ASSYGILNTEAF
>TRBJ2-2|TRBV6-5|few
ASSYSRGQINTGELF
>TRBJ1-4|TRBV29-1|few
SVAGRSNEKLF
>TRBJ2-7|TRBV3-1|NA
ASSPLAGDPEQY
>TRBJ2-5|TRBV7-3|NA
ASSPMNKRETQY
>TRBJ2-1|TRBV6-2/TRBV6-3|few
ASSYQGSYNEQF
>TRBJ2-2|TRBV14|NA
ASSQVGQGAATGELF
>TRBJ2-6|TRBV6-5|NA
ASRESRGRANVLT
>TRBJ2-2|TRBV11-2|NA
ASSGEGQITNTGELF
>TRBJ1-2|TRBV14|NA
ASSHQVQDGYT
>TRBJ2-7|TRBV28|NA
AIGGAYRPSSSYEQY
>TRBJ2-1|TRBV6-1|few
ASSVGLAGDEQF
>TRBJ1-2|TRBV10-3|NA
AIRSQDGYT
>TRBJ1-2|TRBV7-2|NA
ASSSTRSYT
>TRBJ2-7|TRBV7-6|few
ASSLESPAGEQY
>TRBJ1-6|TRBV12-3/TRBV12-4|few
ASSRGTWKNSPLH
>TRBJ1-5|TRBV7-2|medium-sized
ASSKQVAGQPQH
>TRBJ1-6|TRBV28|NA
ASSPPGKRSPLH
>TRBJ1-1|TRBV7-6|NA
ASRRQGIDTEAF
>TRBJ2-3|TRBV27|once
ASSHARGASTDTQY
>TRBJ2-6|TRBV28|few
ASRVASGANVLT